These 16 T cell receptor beta chains were sequenced from one sample in a study of T cells in Graves' hyperthyroidism and ophthalmopathy. RNA transcripts gave rise to amplified TCR beta CDR3 regions. The study used the HTBI primer set for a first-round RT-PCR of the TCR CDR3. TCRdb processed the multiplex PCR reads anew with MiXCR; each CDR3 protein has one entry. The table has hundreds of thousands of distinct CDR3 sequences, around 39% seen once; the top ten hold around 9.3%. The sequencing sample was made of blood. These receptors came from a man between 18 and 35 years old with Graves' hyperthyroidism.

V and J are TRBV14 and TRBJ2-7; TRBD1 or TRBD2 may be the D gene (5 bases each). This CDR3 is built from 14 residues. V gave up 6 bases and J gave up 4 bases, with 16 bases separating them. Germline assignment: CDR1 SGHDN and CDR2 FVKESK. The CDR3 coding sequence is TGTGCCAGCAGTCTCGGGGCAAGAGGATACGAGCAGTACTTC. Its translation: CASSLGARGYEQYF.

A word on this clonotype: One end of the junction fails to match germline, which may point to a read error. The rearrangement links TRBV15 to TRBJ2-2; 7 bases agree with TRBD2. The CDR3 totals 16 residues. CDR1 is LNHNV and CDR2 is YYDKDF in the germline V gene (reference sequence). The CDR3 loop is CASSQVIGRSTGELFF. The CDR3 region has the DNA TGTGCCAGCAGCCAAGTTATCGGGAGGAGCACCGGGGAGCTGTTTTTT.

On this clonotype itself: A read error may explain this, as a much larger clone is one base away. The J gene is TRBJ2-5, the V gene TRBV20-1, with a weak D call TRBD2 (5 bases). V lost 4 bases and J 7 bases, leaving 13 bases between the germline ends. CDR3 length: 12 amino acids. Germline V gene lookup returns CDR1 DFQATT and CDR2 SNEGSKA (reference sequence). The CDR3 DNA reads TGCAGTGCTACAGCGGAGGAAGGGACCCAGTACTTC. This translates into CSATAEEGTQYF.

The CDR3 is CASSHLDRNYGYTF. The CDR3 DNA follows: TGCGCCAGCAGCCACCTGGACAGGAACTATGGCTACACCTTC. The rearrangement uses TRBV4-1 and TRBJ1-2; 7 bases are a match to TRBD1. Per the germline V gene, CDR1 is MGHRA and CDR2 is YSYEKL. The CDR3 covers 14 residues. The V and J ends lost 3 bases and 2 bases, in that order; junction bases with no gene match: 3.

A few counts support this clonotype. The V call is TRBV12-3 or TRBV12-4, the J call TRBJ1-5; D is ambiguous. Trimming removed 5 bases from V and 7 bases from J, with 12 bases in between. CDR3 length equals 13 residues. This CDR3 is CASSLPARQPQHF. In DNA form, the CDR3 reads TGTGCCAGCAGTCTCCCCGCTCGGCAGCCCCAGCATTTT.

This rearrangement joins TRBV7-6 to TRBJ1-4, with D perhaps TRBD1 (6 bases). The V and J ends lost 2 bases and 6 bases respectively, with 13 bases between them. This CDR3 has 15 residues. Germline V gene sequence: CDR1 SGHVS, CDR2 FNYEAQ. DNA for the CDR3: TGTGCCAGCAGCTTAAGTGAGGGGGGATATGAAAAACTGTTTTTT. As protein: CASSLSEGGYEKLFF.

This clonotype was detected many times. J is TRBJ2-5 and V is TRBV29-1; D uncertain. The V gene lost 2 bases and the J gene lost 8 bases, with 9 bases spanning the gap. This CDR3 has 11 amino acids. Germline CDR1 is SQVTM and CDR2 is ANQGSEA. The CDR3 coding sequence is TGCAGCGTTGAAAAGAAGGACACCCAGTACTTC. Translated: CSVEKKDTQYF.

This clonotype was recorded at least ten times. CDR3 DNA: TGTGCCAGCAGTGGAGGGGTGGGGGATGAAAAACTGTTTTTT. It is translated as CASSGGVGDEKLFF. The chain joins TRBV7-2 to TRBJ1-4; D might be TRBD1 (5 bases). With 6 bases removed from V and 6 bases from J, the gap between germline ends came to 14 bases. Germline lookup yields CDR1 SGHTA and CDR2 FQGNSA. There are 14 residues in the CDR3.

The chain joins TRBV5-1 to TRBJ1-1; D may be TRBD1 (5 bases). CDR1 SGHRS and CDR2 YFSETQ come from the germline V gene. This CDR3 comprises 14 residues. V dropped 4 bases and J dropped 4 bases, with 14 bases sitting between them. The DNA of the CDR3 is TGCGCCAGCAGCGCCGACAGTGGGTTCACTGAAGCTTTCTTT. Its protein product is CASSADSGFTEAFF.

This clonotype was seen many times. The V and J genes are TRBV7-6 and TRBJ2-5; the match to TRBD2 covers 13 bases. This CDR3 comprises 16 residues. The germline V gene encodes CDR1 SGHVS and CDR2 FNYEAQ. The V gene end was trimmed by 5 bases and the J gene end by 5 bases; junction bases not matched to a gene: 8. CDR3 coding DNA: TGTGCCAGCAGCCCAGAGGGACTAGCGGGGTTGGAGACCCAGTACTTC. Its translation is CASSPEGLAGLETQYF. The full variable domain, rest sourced from reference TRBV7-6 and TRBJ2-5, is GAGVSQSPRYKVTKRGQDVALRCDPISGHVSLYWYRQALGQGPEFLTYFNYEAQQDKSGLPNDRFSAERPEGSISTLTIQRTEQRDSAMYRCASSPEGLAGLETQYFGPGTRLLVL.

V usage is TRBV7-6 and J usage is TRBJ1-1; D remains unclear. Trimming shortened V by 5 bases and J by 0 bases, and 16 bases separated the two germline ends. Germline lookup yields CDR1 SGHVS and CDR2 FNYEAQ. This CDR3 is 16 amino acids long. The CDR3 protein is CASSPPSGEMNTEAFF. The CDR3 region has the DNA TGTGCCAGCAGCCCCCCAAGCGGAGAGATGAACACTGAAGCTTTCTTT.

The chain has TRBV10-2 and TRBJ2-7; tentatively, D is TRBD2 (6 bases). CDR3 size: 16 residues. Germline lookup yields CDR1 WSHSY and CDR2 SAAADI. V was clipped by 3 bases and J by 0 bases, with 15 bases between them. CDR3 protein: CASSDPSGQSSYEQYF. The CDR3 nucleotides are TGCGCCAGCAGTGACCCAAGCGGGCAAAGCTCCTACGAGCAGTACTTC.

This clonotype was seen only a few times. The V gene is TRBV20-1, the J gene TRBJ1-1; D possibly corresponds to TRBD1 (5 bases). This CDR3 contains 14 residues. V lost 1 base and J 0 bases, leaving 9 bases between the germline ends. CDR1 and CDR2 (germline): DFQATT, SNEGSKA (reference sequence). The CDR3: CSARVRGLNTEAFF. The CDR3 coding sequence is TGCAGTGCTAGAGTACGGGGCCTGAACACTGAAGCTTTCTTT.

This clonotype turned up a few times. The chain carries TRBV20-1 and TRBJ1-5; 7 nucleotides agree with TRBD1. CDR1 and CDR2 from the germline V gene are DFQATT and SNEGSKA (reference sequence). The junction had 11 bases not matched to a gene; V was cut back by 3 bases and J by 6 bases. This CDR3 contains 15 residues. The CDR3 region is CSASSREGAIQPQHF. The CDR3 region has the DNA TGCAGTGCTAGTAGTCGGGAGGGGGCAATTCAGCCCCAGCATTTT.

This clonotype was seen ten or more times. One base away lies a much larger clone, so this may be a sequencing read error. The J gene is TRBJ1-1, the V gene TRBV7-3; no reliable D call. Trimming stripped 4 bases from V and 0 bases from J, with 6 bases between. The CDR3 is 13 amino acids. The germline CDR1 and CDR2 sequences are SGHTA and FQGTGA. As DNA, the CDR3 is TGTGCCAGCAGCTACCAGCTGAACACTGAAGCTTTCTTT. Translated, it gives CASSYQLNTEAFF.

This clonotype was seen a few times. The CDR3 region is CASETHSYEQYF. DNA of the CDR3: TGTGCCAGCGAGACACATTCCTACGAGCAGTACTTC. The chain links TRBV6-5 to TRBJ2-7; the D is unclear. The V gene's germline CDR1 is MNHEY and CDR2 SVGAGI. CDR3 length: 12 amino acids. V lost 8 bases and J 1 base, leaving 9 bases between the germline ends.